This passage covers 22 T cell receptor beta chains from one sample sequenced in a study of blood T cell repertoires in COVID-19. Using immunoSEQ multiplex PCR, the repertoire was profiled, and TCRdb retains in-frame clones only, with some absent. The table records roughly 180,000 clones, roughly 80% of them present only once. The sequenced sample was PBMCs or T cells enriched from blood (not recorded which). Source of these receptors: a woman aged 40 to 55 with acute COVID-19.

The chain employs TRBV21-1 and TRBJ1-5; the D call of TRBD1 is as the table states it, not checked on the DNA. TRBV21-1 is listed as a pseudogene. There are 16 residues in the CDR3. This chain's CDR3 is CASSKARTGRSQPQHF. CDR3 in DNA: TGTGCCAGCAGCAAAGCCCGGACAGGGAGAAGTCAGCCCCAGCATTTT.

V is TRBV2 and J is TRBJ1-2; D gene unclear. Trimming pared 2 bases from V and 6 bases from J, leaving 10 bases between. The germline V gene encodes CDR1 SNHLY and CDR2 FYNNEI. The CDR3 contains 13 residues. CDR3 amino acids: CASSEWEEDGYTF. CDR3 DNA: TGTGCCAGCAGTGAATGGGAGGAAGATGGCTACACCTTC.

CDR3 in DNA: TGCAGTGCTAGTCGTCCGAACACTGAAGCTTTCTTT. Its protein product is CSASRPNTEAFF. The chain is built from TRBV20-1 and TRBJ1-1; D ambiguous. V was cut by 3 bases and J by 1 base, with 6 bases left in between. Germline assignment: CDR1 DFQATT and CDR2 SNEGSKA (reference sequence). The CDR3 runs to 12 residues.

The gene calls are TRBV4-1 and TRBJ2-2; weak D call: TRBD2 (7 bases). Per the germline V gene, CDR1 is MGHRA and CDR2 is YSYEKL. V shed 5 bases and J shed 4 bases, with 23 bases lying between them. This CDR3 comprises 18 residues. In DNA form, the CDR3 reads TGCGCCAGCAGCGATCCAAGCGGGGCAGGGGTCATCACCGGGGAGCTGTTTTTT. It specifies CASSDPSGAGVITGELFF.

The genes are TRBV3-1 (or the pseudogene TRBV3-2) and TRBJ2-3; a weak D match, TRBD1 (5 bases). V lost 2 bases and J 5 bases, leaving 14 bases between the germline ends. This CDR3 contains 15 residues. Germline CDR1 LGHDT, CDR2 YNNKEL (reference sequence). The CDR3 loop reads CASSQWTLDGDTQYF. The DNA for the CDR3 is TGTGCCAGCAGCCAATGGACATTGGACGGAGATACGCAGTATTTT.

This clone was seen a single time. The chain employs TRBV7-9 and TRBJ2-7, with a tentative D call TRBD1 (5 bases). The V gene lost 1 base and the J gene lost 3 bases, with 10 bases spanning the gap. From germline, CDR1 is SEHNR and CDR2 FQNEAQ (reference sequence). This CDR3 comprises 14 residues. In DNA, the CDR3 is TGTGCCAGCAGCTTAGGACAGAGCAGCTACGAGCAGTACTTC. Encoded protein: CASSLGQSSYEQYF.

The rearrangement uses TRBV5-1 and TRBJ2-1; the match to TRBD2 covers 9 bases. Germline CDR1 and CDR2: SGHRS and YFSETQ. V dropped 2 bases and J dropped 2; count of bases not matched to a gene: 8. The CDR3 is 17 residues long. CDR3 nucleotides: TGCGCCAGCAGCTTAAGTATGGGCGGGAGGGCCTACAATGAGCAGTTCTTC. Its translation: CASSLSMGGRAYNEQFF. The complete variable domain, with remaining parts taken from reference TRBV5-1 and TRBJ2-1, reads KAGVTQTPRYLIKTRGQQVTLSCSPISGHRSVSWYQQTPGQGLQFLFEYFSETQRNKGNFPGRFSGRQFSNSRSEMNVSTLELGDSALYLCASSLSMGGRAYNEQFFGPGTRLTVL.

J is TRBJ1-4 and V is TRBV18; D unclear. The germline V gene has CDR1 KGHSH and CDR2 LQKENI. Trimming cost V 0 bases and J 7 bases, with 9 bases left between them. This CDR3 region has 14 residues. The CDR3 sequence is CASSPPARREKLFF. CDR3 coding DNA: TGTGCCAGCTCACCACCGGCGCGGCGTGAAAAACTGTTTTTT.

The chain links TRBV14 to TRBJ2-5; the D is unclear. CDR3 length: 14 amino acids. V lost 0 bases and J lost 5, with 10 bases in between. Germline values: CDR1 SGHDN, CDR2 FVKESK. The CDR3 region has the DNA TGTGCCAGCAGCCAAGATCACAAAACGGAGACCCAGTACTTC. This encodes CASSQDHKTETQYF.

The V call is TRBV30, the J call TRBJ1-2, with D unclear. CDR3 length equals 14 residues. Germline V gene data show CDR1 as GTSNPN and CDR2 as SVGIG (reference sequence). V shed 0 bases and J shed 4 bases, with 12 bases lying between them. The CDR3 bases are TGTGCCTGGAGTGTACGAGGAGGGATCTATGGCTACACCTTC. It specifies CAWSVRGGIYGYTF.

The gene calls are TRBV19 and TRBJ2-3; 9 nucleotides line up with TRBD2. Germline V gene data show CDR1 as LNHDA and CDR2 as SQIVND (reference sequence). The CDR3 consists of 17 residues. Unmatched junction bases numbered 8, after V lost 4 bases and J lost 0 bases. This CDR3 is CASSRLAEVTSTDTQYF. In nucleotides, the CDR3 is TGTGCCAGTAGTAGACTAGCGGAGGTTACTAGCACAGATACGCAGTATTTT.

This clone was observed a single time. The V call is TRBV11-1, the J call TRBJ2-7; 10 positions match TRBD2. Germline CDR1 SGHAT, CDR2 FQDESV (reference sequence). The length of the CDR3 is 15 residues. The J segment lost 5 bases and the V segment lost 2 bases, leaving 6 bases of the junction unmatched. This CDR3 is CASSLPLAGANEQYF. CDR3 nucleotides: TGTGCCAGCAGCTTACCCCTAGCGGGAGCGAACGAGCAGTACTTC.

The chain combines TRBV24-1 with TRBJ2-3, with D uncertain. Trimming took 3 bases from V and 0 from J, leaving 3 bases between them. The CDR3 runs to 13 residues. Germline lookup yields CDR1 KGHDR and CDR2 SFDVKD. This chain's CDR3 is CATSDASTDTQYF. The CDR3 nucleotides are TGTGCCACCAGTGATGCGAGCACAGATACGCAGTATTTT.

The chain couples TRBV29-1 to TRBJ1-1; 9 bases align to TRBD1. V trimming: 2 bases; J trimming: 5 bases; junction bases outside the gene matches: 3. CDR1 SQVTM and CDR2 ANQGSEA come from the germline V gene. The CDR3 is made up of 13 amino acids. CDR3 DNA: TGCAGCGTTGAACGGGACAGGGAGACTGAAGCTTTCTTT. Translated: CSVERDRETEAFF.

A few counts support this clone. The CDR3 loop reads CASSEARQRNQPQHF. Here the CDR3 DNA reads TGTGCCAGCAGTGAAGCGCGGCAGCGCAATCAGCCCCAGCATTTT. The V call is TRBV2, the J call TRBJ1-5; D is uncertain. Trimming stripped 0 bases from V and 2 bases from J, with 8 bases between. CDR1 SNHLY and CDR2 FYNNEI come from the germline V gene. This CDR3 has 15 residues.

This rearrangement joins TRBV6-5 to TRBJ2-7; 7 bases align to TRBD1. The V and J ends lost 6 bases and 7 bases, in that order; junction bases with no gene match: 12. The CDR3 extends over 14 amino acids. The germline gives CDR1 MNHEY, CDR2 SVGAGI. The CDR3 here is CASSPDREVREQYF. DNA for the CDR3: TGTGCCAGCAGCCCCGACAGGGAAGTTCGGGAGCAGTACTTC.

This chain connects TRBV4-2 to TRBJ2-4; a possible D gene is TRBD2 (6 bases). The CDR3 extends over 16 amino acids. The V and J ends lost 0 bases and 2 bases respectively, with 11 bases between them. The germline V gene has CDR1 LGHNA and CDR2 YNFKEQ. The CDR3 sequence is CASSQEVAATKNIQYF. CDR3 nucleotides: TGTGCCAGCAGCCAAGAGGTAGCGGCAACCAAAAACATTCAGTACTTC.

In nucleotides, the CDR3 is TGCGCCAGCAGTCAATCCGTGTTCGCCGGTGAGGAGACCCAGTACTTC. Protein product: CASSQSVFAGEETQYF. The genes are TRBV23-1 and TRBJ2-5; D call uncertain. TRBV23-1 is an ORF, and what it does is uncertain. The V end was cut by 0 bases, the J end by 5 bases, with 16 bases between. The CDR3 contains 16 residues.

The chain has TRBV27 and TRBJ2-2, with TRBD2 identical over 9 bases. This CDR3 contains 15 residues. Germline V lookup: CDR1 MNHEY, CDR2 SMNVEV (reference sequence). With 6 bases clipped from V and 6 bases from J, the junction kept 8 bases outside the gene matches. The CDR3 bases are TGTGCCAGCAGGCCCCTGGCGGGAGGGCCCGGGGAGCTGTTTTTT. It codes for CASRPLAGGPGELFF.

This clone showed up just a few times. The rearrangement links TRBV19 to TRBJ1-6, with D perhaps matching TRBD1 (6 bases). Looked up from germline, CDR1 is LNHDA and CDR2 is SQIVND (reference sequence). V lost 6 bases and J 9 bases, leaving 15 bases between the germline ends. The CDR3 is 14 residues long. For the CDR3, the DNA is TGTGCCAGTAGGGGGGACAATTGGGGTTCACCCCTCCACTTT. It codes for CASRGDNWGSPLHF.

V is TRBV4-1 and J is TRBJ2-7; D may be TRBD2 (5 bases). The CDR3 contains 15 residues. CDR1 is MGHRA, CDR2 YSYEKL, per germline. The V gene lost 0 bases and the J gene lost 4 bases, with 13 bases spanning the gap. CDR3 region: CASSQDHGRGYEQYV. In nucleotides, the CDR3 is TGCGCCAGCAGCCAAGATCATGGGCGCGGGTACGAGCAGTACGTC.

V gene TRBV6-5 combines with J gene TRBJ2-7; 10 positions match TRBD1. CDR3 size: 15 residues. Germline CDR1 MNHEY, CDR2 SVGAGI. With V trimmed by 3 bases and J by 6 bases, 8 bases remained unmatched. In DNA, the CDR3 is TGTGCCAGCAGTTATACGACAGGGGGCGCTGTCGAGCAGTACTTC. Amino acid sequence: CASSYTTGGAVEQYF.